What follows are 31 T cell receptor beta chains derived from one specimen sequenced in a study of identifying expanded T cells in peripheral blood. This table comes from immunoSEQ multiplex PCR, and its TCRdb copy is limited to in-frame clones, with some not included. The sample gives 95,000 to 100,000 clones, approximately 88% of which show up once; about 18% is in the top ten. Input material: blood. The receptor source for this set is a person aged 18 to 70 in good health.

The chain links TRBV18 to TRBJ2-5, with TRBD1 matching 8 bases. After removal of 2 bases from V and 3 bases from J, the junction contained 8 bases not matched to a gene. From germline, CDR1 is KGHSH and CDR2 LQKENI. This CDR3 has 16 amino acids. The CDR3 loop is CASSPTDREGKETQYF. CDR3 nucleotides: TGTGCCAGCTCACCAACGGACAGGGAAGGGAAAGAGACCCAGTACTTC.

The V call is TRBV18, the J call TRBJ2-2; D gene ambiguous. V was clipped by 5 bases and J by 6 bases, with 4 bases between them. The V gene's germline CDR1 is KGHSH and CDR2 LQKENI. The CDR3 loop spans 11 amino acids. CDR3 nucleotide sequence: TGTGCCAGCTCAGAATCCGGGGAGCTGTTTTTT. Its translation is CASSESGELFF. The whole variable domain, remainder taken from reference TRBV18 and TRBJ2-2, is NAGVMQNPRHLVRRRGQEARLRCSPMKGHSHVYWYRQLPEEGLKFMVYLQKENIIDESGMPKERFSAEFPKEGPSILRIQQVVRGDSAAYFCASSESGELFFGEGSRLTVL.

The chain uses TRBV15 and TRBJ2-5; 9 nucleotides line up with TRBD1. Germline V gene sequence: CDR1 LNHNV, CDR2 YYDKDF (reference sequence). The CDR3 extends over 19 amino acids. The V and J ends lost 5 bases and 4 bases, in that order; junction bases with no gene match: 20. The CDR3 loop is CATSFGTGTLRGGRETQYF. In nucleotides, the CDR3 is TGTGCCACCAGCTTTGGGACAGGGACCCTTAGGGGGGGAAGAGAGACCCAGTACTTC.

The chain carries TRBV15 and TRBJ2-1, with D unclear. This CDR3 is 14 amino acids long. Germline assignment: CDR1 LNHNV and CDR2 YYDKDF (reference sequence). The V end was cut by 1 base, the J end by 9 bases, with 13 bases between. The CDR3 sequence is CATSRAPFLGEQFF. The CDR3, as DNA: TGTGCCACCAGCAGAGCCCCCTTTTTGGGTGAGCAGTTCTTC.

The chain has TRBV18 and TRBJ2-1, with 8 nucleotides matching TRBD1. The CDR3 spans 18 residues. CDR1 and CDR2 from the germline V gene are KGHSH and LQKENI. The J segment lost 0 bases and the V segment lost 5 bases, leaving 12 bases of the junction unmatched. CDR3 residues: CASSSRTGIVSSYNEQFF. CDR3 bases: TGTGCCAGCTCATCCAGGACAGGGATCGTTTCCTCCTACAATGAGCAGTTCTTC.

This chain connects TRBV14 to TRBJ2-1; TRBD2 agrees at 13 bases. After removal of 4 bases from V and 7 bases from J, the junction contained 10 bases not matched to a gene. The germline gives CDR1 SGHDN, CDR2 FVKESK. The CDR3 has 17 amino acids. The CDR3: CASSLPLGLAGANEQFF. CDR3 nucleotides: TGTGCCAGCAGCCTCCCTCTCGGACTAGCGGGGGCGAATGAGCAGTTCTTC.

V gene TRBV7-2 combines with J gene TRBJ2-7, with a tentative D call TRBD2 (6 bases). This CDR3 comprises 14 residues. CDR1 is SGHTA, CDR2 FQGNSA, per germline. Trimming left V 8 bases short and J 5 bases short, with 19 bases between. In nucleotides, the CDR3 is TGTGCCAGCCGCCCCTCAGGGAGGTTCCACGAGCAGTACTTC. Encoded protein: CASRPSGRFHEQYF.

The CDR3 region has the DNA TGTGCCAGCAGCGGTAGACAGGGGACAAGACCCAATGAGCAGTTCTTC. Amino acid sequence: CASSGRQGTRPNEQFF. The V gene is TRBV13, the J gene TRBJ2-1; 8 bases match TRBD1. The CDR3 has 16 amino acids. V lost 5 bases to trimming and J lost 6 bases; unmatched junction nucleotides: 12. The germline V gene encodes CDR1 PRHDT and CDR2 FYEKMQ (reference sequence).

V gene TRBV28 combines with J gene TRBJ2-5, with D uncertain. This CDR3 comprises 11 residues. Germline assignment: CDR1 MDHEN and CDR2 SYDVKM. The ends were cut back, 2 bases at V and 5 bases at J, with 3 bases in the middle. CDR3 nucleotides: TGTGCCAGCAGTTTAAGGGAGACCCAGTACTTC. As protein: CASSLRETQYF.

The chain couples TRBV19 to TRBJ1-6; D is ambiguous. The CDR3 covers 14 residues. V dropped 3 bases and J dropped 7 bases, with 10 bases sitting between them. In germline, CDR1 is LNHDA, CDR2 SQIVND (reference sequence). CDR3 bases: TGTGCCAGTAGTATGTTCGGCTCGAATTCACCCCTCCACTTT. This gives the protein CASSMFGSNSPLHF.

The chain employs TRBV5-6 and TRBJ2-4, with D maybe TRBD2 (6 bases). Germline assignment: CDR1 SGHDT and CDR2 YYEEEE. The CDR3 runs 16 residues. V was cut by 0 bases and J by 0 bases, with 10 bases left in between. CDR3 sequence (DNA): TGTGCCAGCAGCTTGGCCGGGGGTCGAGCCAAAAACATTCAGTACTTC. This codes for CASSLAGGRAKNIQYF. The full variable domain, in which reference TRBV5-6 and TRBJ2-4 provide the parts outside the CDR3, is DAGVTQSPTHLIKTRGQQVTLRCSPKSGHDTVSWYQQALGQGPQFIFQYYEEEERQRGNFPDRFSGHQFPNYSSELNVNALLLGDSALYLCASSLAGGRAKNIQYFGAGTRLSVL.

This rearrangement joins TRBV5-1 to TRBJ2-1; 9 bases are a match to TRBD2. There are 18 residues in the CDR3. V was clipped by 1 base and J by 0 bases; unmatched bases: 8. The V gene's germline CDR1 is SGHRS and CDR2 YFSETQ. Here the CDR3 reads CASSLKLAGRDSYNEQFF. Here the CDR3 DNA reads TGCGCCAGCAGCTTGAAGCTAGCGGGGAGGGACTCCTACAATGAGCAGTTCTTC.

V and J are TRBV2 and TRBJ1-4; D perhaps matches TRBD1 (5 bases). From germline, CDR1 is SNHLY and CDR2 FYNNEI. Trimming removed 3 bases at V and 4 bases at J, with 12 bases between. The CDR3 is 15 amino acids. The CDR3 reads CASSDLGTLNEKLFF. The DNA of the CDR3 is TGTGCCAGCAGTGATCTAGGGACCCTTAATGAAAAACTGTTTTTT.

A single count supports this clone. J is TRBJ2-1 and V is TRBV2, with D unclear. In germline, CDR1 is SNHLY, CDR2 FYNNEI. This CDR3 is built from 14 residues. V lost 3 bases to trimming and J lost 0 bases, with 6 bases between them. CDR3 amino acids: CASSEGNSYNEQFF. Here the CDR3 DNA reads TGTGCCAGCAGTGAGGGCAACTCCTACAATGAGCAGTTCTTC.

The CDR3 here is CASTLTFGPQPQHF. The DNA for the CDR3 is TGTGCCAGTACCCTGACCTTTGGGCCGCAGCCCCAGCATTTT. The V and J genes are TRBV19 and TRBJ1-5; no definite D call. The CDR3 loop spans 14 amino acids. Per germline, CDR1 LNHDA and CDR2 SQIVND (reference sequence). V was cut by 7 bases and J by 7 bases, with 17 bases left in between.

The J gene is TRBJ1-2, the V gene TRBV18, with D maybe TRBD1 (6 bases). This CDR3 comprises 14 residues. Germline CDR1 and CDR2: KGHSH and LQKENI. V lost 3 bases and J 4 bases, leaving 12 bases between the germline ends. In DNA, the CDR3 is TGTGCCAGCTCACCTGGAACAGGGTTCTATGGCTACACCTTC. Amino acid sequence: CASSPGTGFYGYTF.

The chain combines TRBV27 with TRBJ1-1; the match to TRBD1 covers 8 bases. Germline assignment: CDR1 MNHEY and CDR2 SMNVEV (reference sequence). CDR3 length equals 15 residues. J lost 1 base, V lost 7 bases, and 8 bases had no gene match. The CDR3 loop is CASTHRTGQNTEAFF. CDR3 bases: TGTGCCAGCACCCATAGGACAGGGCAGAACACTGAAGCTTTCTTT.

This chain links TRBV7-7 with TRBJ2-5, with TRBD2 matching 7 bases. The ends lost 1 base at V and 3 bases at J; junction bases unmatched: 8. The CDR3 runs to 16 residues. CDR1 is SSHAT, CDR2 FNYEAQ, per germline (reference sequence). As DNA, the CDR3 is TGTGCCAGCAGCTTAGTCGGGACGGGGGGAAAAGAGACCCAGTACTTC. Its protein is CASSLVGTGGKETQYF.

The chain employs TRBV5-8 and TRBJ2-1; 8 bases map to TRBD1. With 10 bases clipped from V and 1 base from J, the junction kept 19 bases outside the gene matches. Germline V gene sequence: CDR1 SGHTS, CDR2 YDEGEE. This CDR3 comprises 18 residues. In DNA form, the CDR3 reads TGTGCCGGGGAAAAACAGGGGGTTTTAACTAGTTCCTACAATGAGCAGTTCTTC. Its protein product is CAGEKQGVLTSSYNEQFF.

This chain links TRBV5-1 with TRBJ2-3; no definite D call. The CDR3 is 13 residues long. CDR1 and CDR2 (germline): SGHRS, YFSETQ. V lost 4 bases and J lost 2, with 8 bases in between. CDR3 region: CASSPGYTDTQYF. The CDR3 DNA sequence: TGCGCCAGCAGCCCCGGATACACAGATACGCAGTATTTT.

This clone showed up just a few times. V is TRBV7-2 and J is TRBJ2-1, with 9 bases that match TRBD2. The CDR3 is 13 residues long. V shed 8 bases, J shed 8 bases, and the junction held 7 bases outside the gene matches. Germline CDR1 and CDR2: SGHTA and FQGNSA. CDR3 nucleotides: TGTGCCAGCGGCGTAGCGGGGGCGGATGAGCAGTTCTTC. It encodes CASGVAGADEQFF.

The V gene is TRBV7-7, the J gene TRBJ2-7; 8 nucleotides agree with TRBD1. Trimming removed 2 bases from V and 5 bases from J; junction bases left unmatched: 5. Germline V gives CDR1 SSHAT, CDR2 FNYEAQ (reference sequence). This CDR3 has 14 residues. The CDR3 protein is CASSLQGAQDEQYF. The CDR3 region has the DNA TGTGCCAGCAGCTTACAGGGGGCCCAGGACGAGCAGTACTTC.

This sequence joins TRBV4-1 and TRBJ2-3; possibly TRBD2 for D (6 bases). Trimming left V 1 base short and J 2 bases short, with 16 bases between. The germline gives CDR1 MGHRA, CDR2 YSYEKL. This CDR3 is built from 17 residues. The CDR3 DNA sequence: TGCGCCAGCAGCCAAGGACCGGGACTCCTACTCACAGATACGCAGTATTTT. As protein: CASSQGPGLLLTDTQYF.

The chain joins TRBV18 to TRBJ2-5, with a tentative D call TRBD1 (6 bases). V lost 2 bases and J 0 bases, leaving 7 bases between the germline ends. Germline CDR1 and CDR2: KGHSH and LQKENI. This CDR3 is built from 14 residues. The CDR3 reads CASSPRTDQETQYF. The CDR3 nucleotides read TGTGCCAGCTCACCAAGGACAGACCAAGAGACCCAGTACTTC.

The CDR3 region is CASTRGGGPSYEQYF. The CDR3 bases are TGTGCCAGCACCAGGGGAGGGGGGCCCTCCTACGAGCAGTACTTC. The V gene is TRBV6-5, the J gene TRBJ2-7, with D possibly matching TRBD2 (7 bases). The CDR3 covers 15 residues. V was pared by 7 bases and J by 0 bases, with 16 bases between. Germline V gene data show CDR1 as MNHEY and CDR2 as SVGAGI.

This chain connects TRBV5-4 to TRBJ2-1; the match to TRBD2 covers 9 bases. V shed 2 bases and J 11 bases; nucleotides not matched to a gene: 5. This CDR3 comprises 13 residues. Per the germline V gene, CDR1 is SGHNT and CDR2 is YYREEE (reference sequence). CDR3 protein: CASSFAGGTKQFF. The DNA for the CDR3 is TGTGCCAGCAGCTTCGCGGGGGGGACTAAGCAGTTCTTC.

The rearrangement joins TRBV4-2 to TRBJ2-7; TRBD1 might be the D (6 bases). The V end lost 3 bases, the J end lost 3 bases, and 18 bases lay between the germline ends. The length of the CDR3 is 16 residues. Germline loops: CDR1 LGHNA, CDR2 YNFKEQ. The CDR3 reads CASSHVARDKLYEQYF. The CDR3 DNA reads TGTGCCAGCAGCCACGTCGCTCGGGACAAGCTCTACGAGCAGTACTTC.

V usage is TRBV19 and J usage is TRBJ2-1; D gene ambiguous. CDR3 length: 13 amino acids. The germline V gene has CDR1 LNHDA and CDR2 SQIVND (reference sequence). Trimming took off 0 bases at V and 8 bases at J, with 8 bases between the two ends. DNA for the CDR3: TGTGCCAGTAGTATAGATCTTGCGGATGAGCAGTTCTTC. Its translation: CASSIDLADEQFF.

The rearrangement joins TRBV14 to TRBJ2-7; possibly TRBD2 for D (5 bases). V was pared by 5 bases and J by 6 bases, with 14 bases between. The CDR3 runs 13 residues. Germline V gene sequence: CDR1 SGHDN, CDR2 FVKESK. The chain's CDR3 is CASSSRTRGEQYF. The CDR3 coding sequence is TGTGCCAGCAGCAGCCGAACCCGGGGCGAGCAGTACTTC.

The rearrangement links TRBV6-5 to TRBJ1-3; D perhaps matches TRBD1 (6 bases). The germline gives CDR1 MNHEY, CDR2 SVGAGI. The ends were cut back, 6 bases at V and 4 bases at J, with 13 bases in the middle. This CDR3 has 14 residues. CDR3 coding DNA: TGTGCCAGCAGGGCCGGGACATTGGGAAACACCATATATTTT. This encodes CASRAGTLGNTIYF.

The chain carries TRBV5-4 and TRBJ2-5; D is perhaps TRBD1 or TRBD2 (5 bases each). V lost 1 base and J lost 10, with 14 bases in between. This CDR3 is built from 13 residues. Germline assignment: CDR1 SGHNT and CDR2 YYREEE (reference sequence). The CDR3 protein is CASSLPGGDRQYF. The DNA for the CDR3 is TGTGCCAGCAGCTTGCCTGGTGGGGACCGCCAGTACTTC.